These 16 T cell receptor beta chains originate from one sample sequenced in a study of read filtering for tumor transcriptome and immune sequencing. This library used approximately 390 ng RNA and molecular barcoded adaptors spanning alpha/delta and beta/gamma chains. Via MiXCR, TCRdb re-called the reads, giving one row per CDR3 protein. The sample includes approximately 23,000 distinct CDR3 sequences, about 20% of them seen just once. Sequenced sample: a population of CD138-negative cells sorted from bone marrow. All receptors derive from a donor at least 40 years old with multiple myeloma.

This clonotype is termed medium-sized. This rearrangement joins TRBV9 to TRBJ2-1; D is unclear. The CDR3 is made up of 14 amino acids. The V gene lost 6 bases and the J gene lost 4 bases, with 14 bases spanning the gap. Per the germline V gene, CDR1 is SGDLS and CDR2 is YYNGEE. The CDR3 nucleotides are TGTGCCAGCAATCAGGACGGTATTTACAATGAGCAGTTCTTC. Encoded protein: CASNQDGIYNEQFF. The variable domain in full, completed from reference TRBV9 and TRBJ2-1, reads DSGVTQTPKHLITATGQRVTLRCSPRSGDLSVYWYQQSLDQGLQFLIQYYNGEERAKGNILERFSAQQFPDLHSELNLSSLELGDSALYFCASNQDGIYNEQFFGPGTRLTVL.

This clonotype was detected ten times or more. The rearrangement joins TRBV3-1 to TRBJ2-5, with 13 bases lining up with TRBD2. Per the germline V gene, CDR1 is LGHDT and CDR2 is YNNKEL (reference sequence). V dropped 4 bases and J dropped 3; count of bases not matched to a gene: 2. This CDR3 has 15 residues. CDR3 sequence: CASSPGTSGEETQYF. The CDR3 coding sequence is TGTGCCAGCAGCCCTGGGACTAGCGGGGAAGAGACCCAGTACTTC.

Many counts were recorded for this clonotype. The genes are TRBV11-2 and TRBJ2-7, with D possibly matching TRBD2 (6 bases). The V end was cut by 5 bases, the J end by 2 bases, with 16 bases between. There are 15 residues in the CDR3. In germline, CDR1 is SGHAT, CDR2 FQNNGV. The CDR3 DNA reads as TGTGCCAGCAGCCCTTATGGCGGGAATACCTACGAGCAGTACTTC. It codes for CASSPYGGNTYEQYF.

This clonotype is deemed medium-sized (0.01 to 0.1%). The gene calls are TRBV20-1 and TRBJ2-1; D is uncertain. The CDR3 spans 15 residues. Germline CDR1 DFQATT, CDR2 SNEGSKA (reference sequence). Deletions cut 0 bases from V and 1 base from J, with 10 bases between. The CDR3 region is CSARDPNVSYNEQFF. The CDR3 bases are TGCAGTGCTAGAGATCCGAACGTTTCCTACAATGAGCAGTTCTTC.

This clonotype was detected ten times or more. V usage is TRBV20-1 and J usage is TRBJ2-7; 8 bases are a match to TRBD2. V gave up 6 bases and J gave up 5 bases; unmatched junction bases: 6. The CDR3 runs 12 residues. Germline V gives CDR1 DFQATT, CDR2 SNEGSKA (reference sequence). CDR3 amino acids: CSAAGLVDEQYF. CDR3 DNA: TGCAGTGCCGCGGGACTAGTTGACGAGCAGTACTTC.

This clonotype was seen more than once but under ten times. V is TRBV2 and J is TRBJ1-3; possibly TRBD1 for D (5 bases). CDR1 is SNHLY, CDR2 FYNNEI, per germline. CDR3 length: 14 amino acids. Deletions cut 3 bases from V and 7 bases from J, with 13 bases between. In nucleotides, the CDR3 is TGTGCCAGCAGTGAGGGGCCGTACGAGAACACCATATATTTT. Translation gives CASSEGPYENTIYF.

This clonotype was counted many times. V gene TRBV20-1 combines with J gene TRBJ2-1; 7 bases agree with TRBD2. Germline assignment: CDR1 DFQATT and CDR2 SNEGSKA (reference sequence). This CDR3 contains 14 residues. V trimming: 7 bases; J trimming: 10 bases; junction bases outside the gene matches: 16. CDR3: CSGRRDSGSREQFF. In DNA form, the CDR3 reads TGCAGTGGGAGGAGGGATAGCGGGTCAAGAGAGCAGTTCTTC.

This clonotype was observed many times. The genes are TRBV20-1 and TRBJ2-1, with 9 bases lining up with TRBD2. The germline V gene has CDR1 DFQATT and CDR2 SNEGSKA (reference sequence). V trimming: 6 bases; J trimming: 3 bases; junction bases outside the gene matches: 6. The CDR3 runs to 14 residues. CDR3: CSALVTSGYNEQFF. For the CDR3, the DNA is TGCAGTGCCTTGGTGACTAGCGGCTACAATGAGCAGTTCTTC.

This clonotype appeared many times. The chain joins TRBV10-3 to TRBJ2-7; 9 positions match TRBD1. Trimming cost V 6 bases and J 3 bases; bases outside gene matches: 9. There are 15 residues in the CDR3. CDR1 and CDR2 (germline): ENHRY, SYGVKD. CDR3 DNA: TGTGCCATCAGAGAGGACAGGGGATTCGTCTACGAGCAGTACTTC. Residues: CAIREDRGFVYEQYF.

This clonotype was observed many times. One base away lies a much larger clone, so this may be a sequencing read error. Likely a read error: the CDR3 ends without its conserved phenylalanine or tryptophan. This chain's CDR3 is CAISDNPPSSYNEQFL. In DNA, the CDR3 is TGTGCCATCAGTGATAACCCACCGAGCTCCTACAATGAGCAGTTCCTC. The chain couples TRBV10-3 to TRBJ2-1; D is ambiguous. CDR3 length equals 16 residues. Looked up from germline, CDR1 is ENHRY and CDR2 is SYGVKD. Trimming removed 3 bases at V and 0 bases at J, with 12 bases between.

In its sample, this clonotype was seen a few times. The chain is built from TRBV18 and TRBJ1-5; D call uncertain. Trimming stripped 2 bases from V and 6 bases from J, with 8 bases between. The length of the CDR3 is 13 residues. Looked up from germline, CDR1 is KGHSH and CDR2 is LQKENI. CDR3 coding DNA: TGTGCCAGCTCACCAACAGCTAGTCAGCCCCAGCATTTT. Amino acids: CASSPTASQPQHF.

This clonotype was recorded many times. V and J are TRBV7-9 and TRBJ2-1; 13 nucleotides line up with TRBD2. Unmatched junction bases numbered 11, after V lost 8 bases and J lost 7 bases. Germline-derived CDR1 and CDR2 are SEHNR and FQNEAQ (reference sequence). This CDR3 comprises 16 residues. The CDR3 reads CASGTSGRAWGNEQFF. The DNA of the CDR3 is TGTGCCAGCGGCACTAGCGGGAGGGCCTGGGGGAATGAGCAGTTCTTC. The variable domain in full, completed from reference TRBV7-9 and TRBJ2-1, reads DTGVSQNPRHKITKRGQNVTFRCDPISEHNRLYWYRQTLGQGPEFLTYFQNEAQLEKSRLLSDRFSAERPKGSFSTLEIQRTEQGDSAMYLCASGTSGRAWGNEQFFGPGTRLTVL.

This clonotype was observed many times. Sequence at one end of the junction differs from germline and may be a read error. The V call is TRBV3-1, the J call TRBJ1-1, with D perhaps TRBD1 (6 bases). This CDR3 spans 11 amino acids. Germline lookup yields CDR1 LGHDT and CDR2 YNNKEL (reference sequence). CDR3 sequence reads: CASSQGAGVSF. CDR3 nucleotides: TGTGCCAGCAGCCAAGGGGCAGGGGTTTCATTT.

This clonotype was seen at least ten times. V is TRBV5-1 and J is TRBJ1-1; D is uncertain. The germline V gene has CDR1 SGHRS and CDR2 YFSETQ. V shed 7 bases and J shed 5 bases, with 12 bases lying between them. CDR3 length: 12 residues. As DNA, the CDR3 is TGCGCCAGCCGGGTAGGTGGAACTGAAGCTTTCTTT. Protein sequence: CASRVGGTEAFF.

Comments on this clonotype: This may be a read error, as it is one base from a much larger clone. This chain uses TRBV18 with TRBJ1-2, with D uncertain. V was cut by 2 bases and J by 4 bases, with 14 bases left in between. CDR1 is KGHSH, CDR2 LQKENI, per germline. The CDR3 covers 15 residues. CDR3 sequence reads: CASSPIQAVGYGYTF. The CDR3 DNA reads as TGTGCCAGCTCACCAATTCAGGCAGTCGGCTATGGCTACACCTTC.

This clonotype has just a few counts. For the CDR3, the DNA is TGTGCCAGCAGTATGGTAACAGGGGGCCGGGACGAGCAGTACTTC. This codes for CASSMVTGGRDEQYF. The rearrangement joins TRBV28 to TRBJ2-7; 9 bases agree with TRBD1. Trimming removed 5 bases from V and 5 bases from J; junction bases left unmatched: 10. Germline V gene lookup returns CDR1 MDHEN and CDR2 SYDVKM. The CDR3 is made up of 15 amino acids. Full variable domain (rest looked up from reference TRBV28 and TRBJ2-7): DVKVTQSSRYLVKRTGEKVFLECVQDMDHENMFWYRQDPGLGLRLIYFSYDVKMKEKGDIPEGYSVSREKKERFSLILESASTNQTSMYLCASSMVTGGRDEQYFGPGTRLTVT.